The TCR beta chain described here comes from a study of beta chain features in type 1 diabetes. Expressed TCRB transcripts got sequenced, as all isolated RNA was reverse transcribed. Sequencing was performed with immunoSEQ multiplex PCR; in TCRdb, only in-frame clones are kept and a portion is missing. There are 850,000 to 900,000 clones in the sample; roughly 15% occur only once, and 0.02% to 0.025% lies in the top ten. This CDR3 is built from 14 residues. Trimming at V came to 1 base and at J to 5 bases, leaving 5 bases not matched to a gene. The germline CDR1 and CDR2 sequences are LGHNA and YSLEER.

J is TRBJ2-7 and V is TRBV4-3; 7 bases agree with TRBD1. The sequence came from a woman between 18 and 29 years old in good health. Source material: naive CD4+ T cells from blood. As DNA, the CDR3 is TGCGCCAGCAGCCAAGGACAGGGTAGGAACGAGCAGTACTTC. This translates into CASSQGQGRNEQYF.